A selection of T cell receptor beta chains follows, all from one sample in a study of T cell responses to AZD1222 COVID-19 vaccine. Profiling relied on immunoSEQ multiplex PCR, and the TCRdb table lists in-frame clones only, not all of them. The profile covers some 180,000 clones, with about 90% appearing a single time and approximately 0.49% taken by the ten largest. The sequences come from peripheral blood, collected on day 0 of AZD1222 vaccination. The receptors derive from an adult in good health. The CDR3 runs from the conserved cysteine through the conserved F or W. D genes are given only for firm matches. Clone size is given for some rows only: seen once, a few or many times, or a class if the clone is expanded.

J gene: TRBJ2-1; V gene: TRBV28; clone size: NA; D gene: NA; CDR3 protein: CASSLGVGIYNEQFF; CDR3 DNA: TGTGCCAGCAGTTTAGGGGTCGGAATATACAATGAGCAGTTCTTC
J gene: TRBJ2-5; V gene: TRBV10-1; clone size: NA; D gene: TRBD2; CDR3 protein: CASCVSAGGPETQYF; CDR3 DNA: TGCGCCAGCTGTGTGTCGGCGGGGGGCCCAGAGACCCAGTACTTC
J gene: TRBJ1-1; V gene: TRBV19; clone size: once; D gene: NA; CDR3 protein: CASSEQGATEAFF; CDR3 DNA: TGTGCCAGTAGTGAACAGGGAGCCACTGAAGCTTTCTTT
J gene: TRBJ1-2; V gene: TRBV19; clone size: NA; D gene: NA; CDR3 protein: CASSTTRVSRPTYGYTF; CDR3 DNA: TGTGCCAGTAGTACAACCAGAGTGTCGAGGCCGACGTATGGCTACACCTTC
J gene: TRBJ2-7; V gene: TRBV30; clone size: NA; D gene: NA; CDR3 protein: CAWSVRRKGFGQYF; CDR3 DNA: TGTGCCTGGAGTGTACGTAGAAAGGGGTTTGGGCAGTACTTC
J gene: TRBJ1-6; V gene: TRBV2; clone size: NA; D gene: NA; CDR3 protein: CASSEASQENSPLHF; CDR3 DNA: TGTGCCAGCAGTGAAGCGTCCCAGGAAAATTCACCCCTCCACTTT
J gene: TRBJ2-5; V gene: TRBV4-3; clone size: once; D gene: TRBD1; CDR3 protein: CASSQRQGSQTQYF; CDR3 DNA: TGCGCCAGCAGCCAACGACAGGGATCGCAGACCCAGTACTTC
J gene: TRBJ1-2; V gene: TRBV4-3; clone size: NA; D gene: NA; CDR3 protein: CASSPSPAYGYTF; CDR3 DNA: TGCGCCAGCAGCCCTTCCCCGGCCTATGGCTACACCTTC
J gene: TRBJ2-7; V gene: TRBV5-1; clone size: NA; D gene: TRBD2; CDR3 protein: CASSFLGGAEYEQYF; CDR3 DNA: TGCGCCAGCAGCTTCCTCGGGGGGGCGGAGTACGAGCAGTACTTC
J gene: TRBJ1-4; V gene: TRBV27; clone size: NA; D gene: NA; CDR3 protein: CASRADRLLGKLFF; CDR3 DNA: TGTGCCAGCAGGGCCGACAGACTGTTGGGGAAACTGTTTTTT
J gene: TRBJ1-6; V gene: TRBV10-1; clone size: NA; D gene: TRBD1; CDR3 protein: CASSGPPLTGRLTYNSPLHF; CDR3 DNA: TGCGCCAGCAGTGGCCCCCCTCTGACAGGGAGGCTCACCTATAATTCACCCCTCCACTTT
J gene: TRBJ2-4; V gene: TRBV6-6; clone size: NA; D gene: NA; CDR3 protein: CASQTGSAKNIQYF; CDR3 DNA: TGTGCCAGCCAGACCGGGAGTGCCAAAAACATTCAGTACTTC
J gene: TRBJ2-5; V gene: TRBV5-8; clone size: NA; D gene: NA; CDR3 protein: CASSPITWEETQYF; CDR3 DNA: TGTGCCAGCAGCCCGATAACGTGGGAAGAGACCCAGTACTTC
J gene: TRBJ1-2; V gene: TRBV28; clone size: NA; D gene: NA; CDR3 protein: CASSSKGREVPYGYTF; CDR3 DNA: TGTGCCAGCAGTTCAAAAGGCCGAGAGGTCCCCTATGGCTACACCTTC
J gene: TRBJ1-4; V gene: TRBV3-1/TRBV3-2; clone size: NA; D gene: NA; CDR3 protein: CASSQDHPGVREKLFF; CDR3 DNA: TGTGCCAGCAGCCAAGATCACCCGGGGGTTCGAGAAAAACTGTTTTTT
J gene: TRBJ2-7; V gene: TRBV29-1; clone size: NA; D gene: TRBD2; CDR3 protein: CSVLGTTTGSLGGEQYF; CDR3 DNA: TGCAGCGTTCTCGGGACTACCACGGGTTCCCTTGGTGGAGAGCAGTACTTC
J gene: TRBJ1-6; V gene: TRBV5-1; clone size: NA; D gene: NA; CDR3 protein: CASSLDGQYNSPLHF; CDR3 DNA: TGCGCCAGCAGCTTGGACGGACAATATAATTCACCCCTCCACTTT
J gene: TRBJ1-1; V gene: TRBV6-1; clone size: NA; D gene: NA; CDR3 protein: CASSESVEGTEAFF; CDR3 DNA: TGTGCCAGCAGTGAATCGGTTGAGGGGACTGAAGCTTTCTTT
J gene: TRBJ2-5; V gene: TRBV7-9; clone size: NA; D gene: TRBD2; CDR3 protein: CASSLGSGSMTETQYF; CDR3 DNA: TGTGCCAGCAGCTTAGGAAGCGGGAGTATGACAGAGACCCAGTACTTC
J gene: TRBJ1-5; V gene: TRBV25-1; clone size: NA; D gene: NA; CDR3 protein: CASRAGNQPQHF; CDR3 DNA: TGTGCCAGCAGGGCTGGCAATCAGCCCCAGCATTTT
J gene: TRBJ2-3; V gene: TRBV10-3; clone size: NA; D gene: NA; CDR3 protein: CAISEADTQYF; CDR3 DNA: TGTGCCATCAGTGAGGCAGATACGCAGTATTTT
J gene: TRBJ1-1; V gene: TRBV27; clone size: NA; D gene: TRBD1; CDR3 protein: CASSFLQGATEAFF; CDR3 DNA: TGTGCCAGCAGTTTTTTGCAGGGGGCCACTGAAGCTTTCTTT
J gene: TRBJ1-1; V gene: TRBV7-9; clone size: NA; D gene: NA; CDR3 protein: CASSWLAENTEAFF; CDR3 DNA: TGTGCCAGCAGCTGGCTGGCAGAGAACACTGAAGCTTTCTTT
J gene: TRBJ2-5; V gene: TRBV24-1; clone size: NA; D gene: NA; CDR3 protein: CATWFLRETQYF; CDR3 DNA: TGTGCCACATGGTTCCTCCGGGAGACCCAGTACTTC
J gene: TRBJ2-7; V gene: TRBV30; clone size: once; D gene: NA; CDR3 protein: CAWKAGRPYEQYF; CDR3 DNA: TGTGCCTGGAAGGCGGGGAGACCCTACGAGCAGTACTTC
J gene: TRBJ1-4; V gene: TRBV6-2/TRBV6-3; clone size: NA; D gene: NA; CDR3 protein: CASSLSGRTNEKLFF; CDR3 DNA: TGTGCCAGCAGCCTCTCGGGGCGGACTAATGAAAAACTGTTTTTT
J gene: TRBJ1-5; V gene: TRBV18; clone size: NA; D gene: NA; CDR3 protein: CASSPDGGGQPQHF; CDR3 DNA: TGTGCCAGCTCACCAGACGGGGGCGGTCAGCCCCAGCATTTT
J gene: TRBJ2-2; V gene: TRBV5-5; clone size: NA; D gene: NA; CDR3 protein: CASSLGQLNTGELFF; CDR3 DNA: TGTGCCAGCAGCTTGGGGCAGCTAAACACCGGGGAGCTGTTTTTT
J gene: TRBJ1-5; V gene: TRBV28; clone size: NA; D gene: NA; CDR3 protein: CASSPPGGHNQPQHF; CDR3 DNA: TGTGCCAGCAGTCCCCCGGGGGGGCACAATCAGCCCCAGCATTTT
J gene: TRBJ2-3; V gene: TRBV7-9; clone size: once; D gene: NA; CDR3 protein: CASSPPGARSQYF; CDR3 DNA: TGTGCCAGCAGCCCCCCCGGGGCAAGAAGTCAATATTTT
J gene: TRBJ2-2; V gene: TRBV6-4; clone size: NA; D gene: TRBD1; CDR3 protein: CASSGTGDTGELFF; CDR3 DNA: TGTGCCAGCAGTGGGACAGGGGACACCGGGGAGCTGTTTTTT
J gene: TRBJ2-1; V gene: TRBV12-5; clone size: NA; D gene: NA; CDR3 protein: CASGLVFNEQFF; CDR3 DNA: TGTGCTAGTGGTTTGGTATTCAATGAGCAGTTCTTC
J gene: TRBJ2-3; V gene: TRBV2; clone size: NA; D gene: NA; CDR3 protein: CASTPMAGSTDTQYF; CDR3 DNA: TGTGCCAGCACTCCGATGGCGGGGAGCACAGATACGCAGTATTTT
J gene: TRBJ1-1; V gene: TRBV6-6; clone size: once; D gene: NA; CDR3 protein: CASSYEGQNTEAFF; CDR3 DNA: TGTGCCAGCAGTTACGAGGGACAGAACACTGAAGCTTTCTTT
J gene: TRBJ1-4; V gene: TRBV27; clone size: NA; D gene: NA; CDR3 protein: CASRGSGVGNEKLFF; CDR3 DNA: TGTGCCAGCAGAGGTTCGGGGGTCGGGAATGAAAAACTGTTTTTT
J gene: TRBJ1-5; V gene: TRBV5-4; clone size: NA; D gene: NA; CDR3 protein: CASSTGPGYSNQPQHF; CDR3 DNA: TGTGCCAGCAGCACTGGACCGGGCTATAGCAATCAGCCCCAGCATTTT
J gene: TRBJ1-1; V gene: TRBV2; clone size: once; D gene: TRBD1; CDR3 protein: CASSVTGRGMAFF; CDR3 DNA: TGTGCCAGCAGTGTGACAGGGCGCGGAATGGCTTTCTTT
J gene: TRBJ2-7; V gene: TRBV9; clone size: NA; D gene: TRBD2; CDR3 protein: CASSVGLSGRAHEQYF; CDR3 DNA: TGTGCCAGCAGCGTAGGATTGAGCGGGAGGGCCCACGAGCAGTACTTC
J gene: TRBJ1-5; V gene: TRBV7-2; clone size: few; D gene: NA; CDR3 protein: CASSGTFGAQHF; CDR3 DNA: TGTGCCAGCAGTGGGACGTTCGGGGCCCAGCATTTT
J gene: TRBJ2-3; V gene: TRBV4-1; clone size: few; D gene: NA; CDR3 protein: CASSQDSGSVPSTDTQYF; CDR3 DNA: TGCGCCAGCAGCCAAGATTCTGGCAGCGTGCCTAGCACAGATACGCAGTATTTT
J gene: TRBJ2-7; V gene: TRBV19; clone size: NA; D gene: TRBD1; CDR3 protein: CASSHQTGAYEQYF; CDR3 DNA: TGTGCCAGTAGCCACCAGACAGGGGCCTACGAGCAGTACTTC
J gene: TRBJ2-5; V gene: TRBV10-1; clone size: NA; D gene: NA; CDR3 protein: CASCHRRVSGETQYF; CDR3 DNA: TGCGCCAGCTGCCATAGAAGGGTTTCGGGGGAGACCCAGTACTTC
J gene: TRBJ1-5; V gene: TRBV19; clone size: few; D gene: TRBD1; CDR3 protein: CASRNTGGVQPQHF; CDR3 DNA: TGTGCCAGTAGGAACACAGGGGGCGTACAGCCCCAGCATTTT
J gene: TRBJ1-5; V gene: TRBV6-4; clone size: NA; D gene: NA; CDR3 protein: CASTPGDGGNQPQHF; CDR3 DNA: TGTGCCAGCACCCCGGGCGACGGGGGCAATCAGCCCCAGCATTTT
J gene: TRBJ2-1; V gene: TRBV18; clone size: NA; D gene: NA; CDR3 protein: CASSPGASRDNEQFF; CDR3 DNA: TGTGCCAGCTCACCTGGGGCATCCCGGGATAATGAGCAGTTCTTC
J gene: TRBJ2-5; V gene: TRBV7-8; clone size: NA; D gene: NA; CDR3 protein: CASSFWAQREETQYF; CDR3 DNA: TGTGCCAGCAGCTTTTGGGCCCAACGGGAAGAGACCCAGTACTTC
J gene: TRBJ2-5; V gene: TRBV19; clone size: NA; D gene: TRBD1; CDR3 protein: CASSTTGERETQYF; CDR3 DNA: TGTGCCAGTAGTACGACAGGGGAACGAGAGACCCAGTACTTC
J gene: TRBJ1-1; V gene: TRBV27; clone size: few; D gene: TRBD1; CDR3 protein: CASSPGQGSTEAFF; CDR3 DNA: TGTGCCAGCAGTCCGGGACAGGGGAGCACTGAAGCTTTCTTT
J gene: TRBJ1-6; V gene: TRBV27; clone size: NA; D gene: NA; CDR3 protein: CASSYSGRISPLHF; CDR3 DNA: TGTGCCAGCAGTTATTCCGGCAGGATTTCACCCCTCCACTTT
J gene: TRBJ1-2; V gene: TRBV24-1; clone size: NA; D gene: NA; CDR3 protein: CATSDGPDGYTF; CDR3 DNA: TGTGCCACCAGTGATGGGCCAGATGGCTACACCTTC
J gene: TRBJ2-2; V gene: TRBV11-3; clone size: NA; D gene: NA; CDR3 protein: CASSPDKGELFF; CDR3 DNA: TGTGCCAGCAGCCCAGACAAGGGGGAGCTGTTTTTT
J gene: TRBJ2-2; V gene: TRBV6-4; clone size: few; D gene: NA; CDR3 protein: CASSLKGAGELFF; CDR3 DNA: TGTGCCAGCAGTCTCAAGGGGGCCGGGGAGCTGTTTTTT
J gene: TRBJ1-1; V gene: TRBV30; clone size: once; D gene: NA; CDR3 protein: CAWSVQDTEAFF; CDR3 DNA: TGTGCCTGGAGTGTCCAAGACACTGAAGCTTTCTTT
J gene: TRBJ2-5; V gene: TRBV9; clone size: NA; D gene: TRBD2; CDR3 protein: CASSPRPSGGGETQYF; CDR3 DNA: TGTGCCAGCAGCCCCCGCCCCAGCGGGGGTGGAGAGACCCAGTACTTC